This TCR beta chain was sequenced in a study of shared clonotypes between healthy human individuals (TCRdb year 2020). For context, the study as a whole: A couple of women and a few men aged 18 to 49 years were included in the cohort. Per donor, three plates each were used for CD4 naive and CD4 memory, two for CD8 naive, and one for CD8 memory. To estimate repertoire size and how much clonotype sharing occurs between individuals, the study deeply sequenced the blood TCR repertoires of roughly 5 healthy adults. Different laboratories and diverse techniques were used to prepare libraries and sequence TCR repertoires, to increase sequencing depth and limit assay-specific biases. Each donor's leukapheresis produced roughly between roughly 0.85 and 9.5 billion PBMCs. The investigation overall reported the following: Compared with non-shared clonotypes, the clonotypes found in all four sorted-subset donors had higher generation probabilities. Pairwise subsampling indicated that sequencing depth was expected to affect the degree of clonotype sharing among donors. Naive subsets generally had larger estimated clonotype richness than memory subsets did. Roughly 5.2% of naive CD4, more than 3% of naive CD8, approximately 2% of memory CD4, and about 0.4% of memory CD8 clonotypes were shared across a handful of donors. Even with the large sequencing depth, rarefaction of the sorted-subset datasets indicated that sequencing was incomplete. Sampling was restricted to blood, and TCR repertoires in tissues likely differ from the TCR repertoires found in blood. The genetic and exposure-history diversity represented was limited by the small number of donors.

Using the deep immunoSEQ assay, TCR CDR3 regions were amplified from genomic DNA by multiplex PCR. For each cell subset, the extracted genomic DNA was distributed evenly across all wells of several immunoSEQ 96-well plates, and each plate served as one replicate. Each replicate PCR for sorted subsets received about 220 ng genomic DNA, equal to about 29,000 T cell genomes. Purified libraries were measured with a Qubit 3.0 fluorometer, size-checked on a Bioanalyzer 2100, and measured again with the KAPA Library Quantification kit. Each immunoSEQ 96-well plate was sequenced on its own single-read 150-cycle Illumina NextSeq 550 flow cell. In the original analysis: The immunoSEQ output contained only junctional sequences without quality scores, so filtering could not match that applied to full-length reads. Sequences were annotated with PyIR, a Python wrapper for IgBLAST v1.9, and V/J genes and CDR3 were assigned using IMGT germline references. Any read was removed if the V/J assignment was weak (E-value above 1e-6), the CDR3 was missing, or the read contained stop codons, out-of-frame junctions, or ambiguous translated residues. V3J clonotypes were defined as sequences sharing an identical inferred V gene, J gene, and CDR3 amino acid sequence. The percentage overlap between two repertoires was calculated by dividing the number of shared unique clonotypes by the size of the smaller repertoire. Three approaches were used to assess repertoire richness: RTK rarefaction, the Chao1 estimator, and Recon v2.1 estimates of unobserved clonotypes. For all TCRbeta clonotypes obtained by the gDNA method from four donors, generation probabilities were computed with OLGA. Imported from immuneACCESS, the table was reduced by TCRdb to in-frame sequences with V and J called. These copies leave out some clones; in studies compared against another copy, an unresolved V gene accounts for under half, and the cause of the remainder is not known. V, J and clone size reflect that table, while D and trimming were determined from the DNA. The sample profile shows nearly 2 million clones; about 95% of them were found once. The biggest ten clones account for around 1.2% of the sample.

For the CD8 naive samples, CD45RO-negative cells were positively selected for CCR7, yielding a CD45RA+CCR7+ population from which TemRA cells were excluded. Healthy HIV-negative adults with no recently reported acute infections or vaccinations were included as donors. Every donor was a Caucasian adult residing in Nashville, Tennessee, USA. Blood was collected by leukapheresis, and PBMCs were isolated by Ficoll-Histopaque density gradient centrifugation and then cryopreserved in liquid nitrogen vapor phase. Analytical flow cytometry was used to check the purity and quantity of every magnetically sorted T cell population. From each sorted fraction, genomic DNA was isolated and quantified by UV absorbance on a Nanodrop 2000c. Regarding this clone: Its antigen is still unknown. No clone much larger than this one lies a single base away; base qualities are absent. This sample also contains other DNA sequences that code for the same CDR3.

Sequences were obtained from naive CD8+ T cells sorted from blood. Interpreted using the paper, the cell subset or site label stands for: CD45RA+CCR7+. The source of this sequence is a man younger than 35 in good health.

At the DNA level, the sequence is TGTGCCAGCAGTGAGGTCACTGAAGCTTTCTTT. Translated, this gives CASSEVTEAFF. Recombination joined TRBV2 with TRBJ1-1; no D gene can be assigned with confidence. From the cysteine up to the phenylalanine, the CDR3 has a length of 11 residues. The kept DNA is CDR3 alone, 33 bases in frame from the first base. The germline ends are 3 bases apart after V is trimmed by 3 bases and J by 4 bases. Looking up the germline V gene yields CDR1 SNHLY and CDR2 FYNNEI. Outside the CDR3, residues come from the reference TRBV2 and TRBJ1-1 proteins, so the full variable domain is: EPEVTQTPSHQVTQMGQEVILRCVPISNHLYFYWYRQILGQKVEFLVSFYNNEISEKSEIFDDQFSVERPDGSNFTLKIRSTKLEDSAMYFCASSEVTEAFFGQGTRLTVV.